The next 20 T cell receptor beta chains were all read from a single sample in a study of CXCR3-negative and CXCR3-positive naive CD8 T cells. Whole-study results and caveats: A higher hydrophobicity marked the TRB CDR3s of CXCR3-positive naive cells versus CXCR3-negative naive cells.

The authors made the TRB cDNA libraries by 5' RACE using UMI labels. TCRdb reprocessed the 5' RACE reads, keeping one entry per CDR3 protein, no DNA. The repertoire shows more than 80,000 distinct CDR3 sequences; the top ten hold less than 1%. What these receptors recognize is not known. Source material: naive CXCR3+ CD8+ T cells from blood. As to subset: CD45RO-CCR7+CD27+CD95- naive CD8+ T cells expressing CXCR3 (TNR3+). These receptors all come from a human donor in good health. Some clones in this sample may be carry-over from other donors' samples.

This chain connects TRBV5-1 to TRBJ1-2; with no DNA, the TCRdb D assignment of TRBD1 cannot be verified. CDR3 length: 14 residues. CDR1 is SGHRS and CDR2 is YFSETQ in the germline V gene. The CDR3 reads CASSLEGTGDGYTF. Full variable domain (outside the CDR3, taken from reference TRBV5-1 and TRBJ1-2): KAGVTQTPRYLIKTRGQQVTLSCSPISGHRSVSWYQQTPGQGLQFLFEYFSETQRNKGNFPGRFSGRQFSNSRSEMNVSTLELGDSALYLCASSLEGTGDGYTFGSGTRLTVV.

The V and J genes are TRBV10-3 and TRBJ2-7; TCRdb returns TRBD1, unconfirmable since there is no DNA. CDR3 size: 14 residues. Germline-derived CDR1 and CDR2 are ENHRY and SYGVKD. The CDR3 protein is CAISATGDLHEQYF.

The CDR3 reads CASSQSGGYGYTF. The chain recombines TRBV28 with TRBJ1-2; TCRdb designates TRBD1, a call that cannot be tested without DNA. The CDR3 has 13 residues. Germline V lookup: CDR1 MDHEN, CDR2 SYDVKM.

The chain links TRBV29-1 to TRBJ1-2; TCRdb designates TRBD1, a call that cannot be tested without DNA. The CDR3 extends over 12 amino acids. CDR1 is SQVTM and CDR2 is ANQGSEA in the germline V gene. CDR3 region: CSVGTGVHGYTF.

The chain is built from TRBV7-6 and TRBJ2-5. The CDR3 length is 15 residues. Looked up from germline, CDR1 is SGHVS and CDR2 is FNYEAQ. The CDR3 sequence: CASSSETSVQETQYF.

The chain links TRBV20-1 to TRBJ2-2; TCRdb selects TRBD1, and the lack of DNA leaves this call unchecked. The length of the CDR3 is 15 residues. In germline, CDR1 is DFQATT, CDR2 SNEGSKA (reference sequence). CDR3 loop: CSASAGTADTGELFF.

This sequence joins TRBV28 and TRBJ1-1. The CDR3 is 11 amino acids. CDR1 is MDHEN and CDR2 is SYDVKM in the germline V gene. The CDR3 is CASESGTEAFF.

This chain uses TRBV15 with TRBJ2-1; without DNA, the TCRdb call of TRBD1 cannot be checked. Germline V gives CDR1 LNHNV, CDR2 YYDKDF (reference sequence). The CDR3 is 16 amino acids. The CDR3: CATSSRGKTENNEQFF.

The chain recombines TRBV4-2 with TRBJ2-7; there is no DNA to check the TCRdb D call of TRBD2. The germline CDR1 and CDR2 sequences are LGHNA and YNFKEQ. CDR3 length equals 14 residues. Here the CDR3 reads CASSQVQALDEQYF.

The rearrangement joins TRBV21-1 to TRBJ2-1. TRBV21-1 constitutes a pseudogene. CDR3 length equals 15 residues. CDR3: CASPPRRRSYNEQFF.

V usage is TRBV20-1 and J usage is TRBJ1-6; there is no DNA to check the TCRdb D call of TRBD1. The germline gives CDR1 DFQATT, CDR2 SNEGSKA (reference sequence). This CDR3 has 15 residues. The CDR3 here is CSARNPGTDNSPLHF.

This chain joins TRBV24-1 and TRBJ1-5; TCRdb returns TRBD1, unconfirmable since there is no DNA. This CDR3 has 14 residues. Germline assignment: CDR1 KGHDR and CDR2 SFDVKD. This CDR3 is CATSEQGRHQPQHF.

V is TRBV19 and J is TRBJ2-7; TCRdb's D gene call, TRBD2, goes unchecked for lack of DNA. Germline CDR1 reads LNHDA; CDR2 reads SQIVND (reference sequence). This CDR3 has 13 amino acids. The CDR3 reads CASSGLAGYEQYF.

The V gene is TRBV9, the J gene TRBJ2-7; TCRdb designates TRBD1, a call that cannot be tested without DNA. CDR3 size: 16 residues. CDR1 is SGDLS, CDR2 YYNGEE, per germline. This CDR3 is CASSFRSGTVAYEQYF.

This chain connects TRBV7-8 to TRBJ2-5. The CDR3 length is 16 residues. Looked up from germline, CDR1 is SGHVS and CDR2 is FQNEAQ. CDR3 in amino acids: CASSPVWTKFQETQYF.

The chain links TRBV15 to TRBJ2-2; the TRBD2 assignment by TCRdb is unverifiable without DNA. Germline values: CDR1 LNHNV, CDR2 YYDKDF (reference sequence). CDR3 size: 14 residues. The CDR3 sequence is CATSSGRAPGELFF.

This chain links TRBV12-3 or TRBV12-4 with TRBJ2-5. The CDR3 is made up of 15 amino acids. The CDR3 here is CASSPLLIPQETQYF.

The CDR3 here is CASSFNRGKSTDTQYF. The chain carries TRBV13 and TRBJ2-3. The CDR3 totals 16 residues. Germline CDR1 and CDR2: PRHDT and FYEKMQ (reference sequence).

The chain uses TRBV15 and TRBJ2-1. Looked up from germline, CDR1 is LNHNV and CDR2 is YYDKDF (reference sequence). CDR3 length: 14 amino acids. The CDR3 sequence: CATSRDRVGNEQFF.

This chain joins TRBV5-6 and TRBJ2-1; TCRdb selects TRBD1, and the lack of DNA leaves this call unchecked. CDR1 SGHDT and CDR2 YYEEEE come from the germline V gene. This CDR3 comprises 12 residues. The CDR3 sequence: CASSPGSGEQFF.